This T cell receptor beta chain was identified during a study of control samples from healthy donors and cancer patients. Germline loops: CDR1 SNHLY, CDR2 FYNNEI. CDR3 length: 15 amino acids. V was shortened by 10 bases and J by 5 bases, with 23 bases between the two germline ends. Profiling relied on immunoSEQ multiplex PCR, and the TCRdb table lists in-frame clones only, not all of them. The sample lists about 130,000 clones, around nine tenths occurring once. Sequencing was carried out using blood. The V gene is TRBV2, the J gene TRBJ2-5, with D possibly being TRBD1 or TRBD2 (6 bases each). This TCR was sampled from a man younger than 35 in good health. The DNA of the CDR3 is TGTGCCATCGCCTCGGGGGCAAGTGGGAGGGAGACCCAGTACTTC. It encodes CAIASGASGRETQYF.